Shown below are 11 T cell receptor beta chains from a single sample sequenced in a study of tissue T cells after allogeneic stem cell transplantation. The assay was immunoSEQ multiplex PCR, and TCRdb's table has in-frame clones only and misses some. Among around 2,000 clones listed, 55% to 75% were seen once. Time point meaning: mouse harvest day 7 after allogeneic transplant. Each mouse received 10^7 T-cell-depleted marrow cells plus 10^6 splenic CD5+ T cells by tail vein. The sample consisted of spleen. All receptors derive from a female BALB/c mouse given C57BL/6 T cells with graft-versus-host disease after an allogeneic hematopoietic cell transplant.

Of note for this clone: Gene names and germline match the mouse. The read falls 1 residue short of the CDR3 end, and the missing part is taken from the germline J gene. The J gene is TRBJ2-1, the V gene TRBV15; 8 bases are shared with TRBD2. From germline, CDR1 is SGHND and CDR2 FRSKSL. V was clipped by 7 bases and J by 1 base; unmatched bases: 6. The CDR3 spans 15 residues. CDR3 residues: CASTPDWENYAEQFF. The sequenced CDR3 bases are TGTGCCAGCACCCCGGACTGGGAGAACTATGCTGAGCAGTTC.

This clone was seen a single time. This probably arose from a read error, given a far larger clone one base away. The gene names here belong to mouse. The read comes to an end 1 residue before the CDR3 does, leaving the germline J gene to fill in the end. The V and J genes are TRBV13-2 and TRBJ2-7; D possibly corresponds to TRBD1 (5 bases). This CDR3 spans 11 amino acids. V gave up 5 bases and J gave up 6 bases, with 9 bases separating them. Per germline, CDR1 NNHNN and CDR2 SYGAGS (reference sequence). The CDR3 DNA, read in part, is TGTGCCAGCGGGGACAACTCTGAACAGTAC. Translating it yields CASGDNSEQY. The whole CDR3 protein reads CASGDNSEQYF.

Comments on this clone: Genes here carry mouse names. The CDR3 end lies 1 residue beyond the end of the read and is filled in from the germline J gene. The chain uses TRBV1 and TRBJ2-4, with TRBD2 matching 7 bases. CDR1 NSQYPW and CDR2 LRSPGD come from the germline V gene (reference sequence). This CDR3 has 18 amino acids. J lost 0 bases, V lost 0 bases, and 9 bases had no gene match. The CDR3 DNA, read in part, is TGCACCTGCAGTGCAGATCGCGGGGGGGGGTCTAGTCAAAACACCTTGTAC. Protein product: CTCSADRGGGSSQNTLY. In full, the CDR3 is CTCSADRGGGSSQNTLYF. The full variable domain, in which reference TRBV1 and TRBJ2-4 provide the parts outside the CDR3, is VTLLEQNPRWRLVPRGQAVNLRCILKNSQYPWMSWYQQDLQKQLQWLFTLRSPGDKEVKSLPGADYLATRVTDTELRLQVANMSQGRTLYCTCSADRGGGSSQNTLYFGAGTRLSVL.

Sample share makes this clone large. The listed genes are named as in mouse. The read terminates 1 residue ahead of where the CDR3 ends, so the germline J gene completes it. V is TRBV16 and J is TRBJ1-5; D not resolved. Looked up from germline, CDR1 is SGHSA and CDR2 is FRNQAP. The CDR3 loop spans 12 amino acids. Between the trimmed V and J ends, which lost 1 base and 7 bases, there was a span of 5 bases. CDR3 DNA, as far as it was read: TGTGCAAGCAGCTTAGTGGGACAGGCTCCGCTT. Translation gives CASSLVGQAPL. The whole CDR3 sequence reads CASSLVGQAPLF. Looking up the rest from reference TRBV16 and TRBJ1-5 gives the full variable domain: NAGVIQTPRHKVTGKGQEATLWCEPISGHSAVFWYRQTIVQGLEFLTYFRNQAPIDDSGMPKERFSAQMPNQSHSTLKIQSTQPQDSAVYLCASSLVGQAPLFGEGTRLSVL.

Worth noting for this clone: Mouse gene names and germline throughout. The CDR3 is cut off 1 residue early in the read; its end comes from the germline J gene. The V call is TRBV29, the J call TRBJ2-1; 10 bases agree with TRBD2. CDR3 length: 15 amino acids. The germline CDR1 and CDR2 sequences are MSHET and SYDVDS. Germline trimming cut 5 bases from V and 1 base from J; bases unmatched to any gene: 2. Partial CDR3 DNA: TGTGCTAGCAGTCAGGACTGGGGGAACTATGCTGAGCAGTTC. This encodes CASSQDWGNYAEQF. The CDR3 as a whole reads CASSQDWGNYAEQFF.

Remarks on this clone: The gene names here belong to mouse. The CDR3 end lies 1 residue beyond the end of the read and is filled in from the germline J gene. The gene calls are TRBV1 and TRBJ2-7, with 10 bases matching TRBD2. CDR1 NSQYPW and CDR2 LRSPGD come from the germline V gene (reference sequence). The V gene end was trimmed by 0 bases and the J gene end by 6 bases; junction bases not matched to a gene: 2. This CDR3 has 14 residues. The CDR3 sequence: CTCSADWGGAEQYF. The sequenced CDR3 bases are TGCACCTGCAGTGCAGACTGGGGGGGCGCTGAACAGTAC. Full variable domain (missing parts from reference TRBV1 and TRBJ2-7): VTLLEQNPRWRLVPRGQAVNLRCILKNSQYPWMSWYQQDLQKQLQWLFTLRSPGDKEVKSLPGADYLATRVTDTELRLQVANMSQGRTLYCTCSADWGGAEQYFGPGTRLTVL.

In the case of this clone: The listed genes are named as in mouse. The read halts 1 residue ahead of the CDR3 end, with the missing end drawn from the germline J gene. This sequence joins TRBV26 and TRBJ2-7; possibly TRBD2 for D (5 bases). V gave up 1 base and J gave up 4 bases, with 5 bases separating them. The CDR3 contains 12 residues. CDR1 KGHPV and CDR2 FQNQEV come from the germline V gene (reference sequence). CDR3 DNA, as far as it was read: TGTGCCAGCAGTCTGTTGGGGTATGAACAGTAC. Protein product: CASSLLGYEQY. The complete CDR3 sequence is CASSLLGYEQYF.

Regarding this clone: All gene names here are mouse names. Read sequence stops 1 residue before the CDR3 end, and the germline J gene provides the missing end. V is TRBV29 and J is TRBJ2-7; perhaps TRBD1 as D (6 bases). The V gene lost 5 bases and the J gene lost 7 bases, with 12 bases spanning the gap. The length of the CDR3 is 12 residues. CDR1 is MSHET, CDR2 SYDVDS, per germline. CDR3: CASSTTGMEQYF. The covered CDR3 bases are TGTGCTAGCAGTACCACAGGGATGGAACAGTAC.

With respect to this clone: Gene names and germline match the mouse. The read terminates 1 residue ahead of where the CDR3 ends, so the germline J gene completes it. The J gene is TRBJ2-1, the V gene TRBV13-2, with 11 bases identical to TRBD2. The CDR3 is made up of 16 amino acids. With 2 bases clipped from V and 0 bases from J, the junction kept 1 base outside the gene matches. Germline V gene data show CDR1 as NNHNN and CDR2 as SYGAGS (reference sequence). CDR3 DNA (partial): TGTGCCAGCGGTGAGGACTGGGGGGATAACTATGCTGAGCAGTTC. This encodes CASGEDWGDNYAEQF. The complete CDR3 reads CASGEDWGDNYAEQFF.

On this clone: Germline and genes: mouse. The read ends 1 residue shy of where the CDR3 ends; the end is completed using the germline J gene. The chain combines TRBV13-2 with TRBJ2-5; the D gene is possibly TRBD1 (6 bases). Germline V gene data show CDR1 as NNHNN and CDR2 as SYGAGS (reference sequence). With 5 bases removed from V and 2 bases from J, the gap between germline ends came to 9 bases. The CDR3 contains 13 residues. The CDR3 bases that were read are TGTGCCAGCGGGAGGGACATCCAAGACACCCAGTAC. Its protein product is CASGRDIQDTQY. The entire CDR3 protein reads CASGRDIQDTQYF.

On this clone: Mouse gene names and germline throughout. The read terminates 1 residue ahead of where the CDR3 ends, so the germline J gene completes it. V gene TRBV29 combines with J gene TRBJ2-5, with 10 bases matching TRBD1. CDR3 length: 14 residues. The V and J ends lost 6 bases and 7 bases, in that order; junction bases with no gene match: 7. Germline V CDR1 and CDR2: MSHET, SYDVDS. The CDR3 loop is CASSPPGQGHTQYF. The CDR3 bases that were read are TGTGCTAGCAGCCCACCGGGACAGGGGCACACCCAGTAC.